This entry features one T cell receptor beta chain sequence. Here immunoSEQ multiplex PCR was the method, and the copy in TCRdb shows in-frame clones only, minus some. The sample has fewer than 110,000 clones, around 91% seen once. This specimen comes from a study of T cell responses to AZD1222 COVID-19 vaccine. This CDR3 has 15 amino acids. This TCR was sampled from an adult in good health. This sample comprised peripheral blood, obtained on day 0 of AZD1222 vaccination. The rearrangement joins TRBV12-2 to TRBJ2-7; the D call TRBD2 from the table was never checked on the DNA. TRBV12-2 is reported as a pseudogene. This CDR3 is CASRLTSGSLYEQYF. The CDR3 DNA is TGTGCAAGTCGCTTGACTAGCGGGAGTCTGTACGAGCAGTACTTC.